The clone carrying this TCR beta chain was counted at least ten times. TCRdb independently ran MiXCR on the RT-PCR reads; one entry per CDR3 protein. Of about 680,000 distinct CDR3 sequences in the sample, 13% to 15% were seen once. The V end lost 5 bases, the J end lost 3 bases, and 14 bases lay between the germline ends. CDR1 is SEHNR, CDR2 FQNEAQ, per germline (reference sequence). This CDR3 comprises 14 residues. The sequence was obtained from a female donor in good health, serving as a healthy control. Sequencing was done on a sample of memory CD4+ T cells from blood. This chain links TRBV7-9 with TRBJ2-7, with a weak D call TRBD1 (6 bases). CDR3 loop: CASSLRQDLYEQYF. Here the CDR3 DNA reads TGTGCCAGCAGCCTCAGACAGGACCTCTACGAGCAGTACTTC.